The 4 T cell receptor beta chains listed next were all sequenced from one sample in a study of blood T cell repertoires in COVID-19. TCRdb's copy holds only in-frame clones and misses some; the assay was immunoSEQ multiplex PCR. The data show about 170,000 clones, about 86% seen once. Sequencing used peripheral blood. These TCRs come from a woman aged 55-70 years with COVID-19, enrolled during active disease.

This sequence joins TRBV5-1 and TRBJ1-1; tentatively, D is TRBD1 (5 bases). V lost 3 bases, J lost 3 bases, and 12 bases lay in between. From germline, CDR1 is SGHRS and CDR2 YFSETQ. The CDR3 is 14 amino acids. The CDR3 here is CASSSQGFDTEAFF. As DNA, the CDR3 is TGCGCCAGCAGCTCCCAGGGTTTCGACACTGAAGCTTTCTTT.

V usage is TRBV10-1 and J usage is TRBJ2-2, with TRBD1 matching over 7 bases. This CDR3 contains 16 residues. From germline, CDR1 is WNHNN and CDR2 SYGVQD (reference sequence). Trimming removed 0 bases from V and 1 base from J; junction bases left unmatched: 2. The CDR3 coding sequence is TGCGCCAGCAGTGAGTCTAGGACAGGGAACACCGGGGAGCTGTTTTTT. Protein product: CASSESRTGNTGELFF.

This clone was seen only once. The J gene is TRBJ2-5, the V gene TRBV7-2; TRBD2 matches 7 bases. The CDR3 sequence is 16 residues long. Germline V lookup: CDR1 SGHTA, CDR2 FQGNSA. With V trimmed by 4 bases and J by 5 bases, 13 bases remained unmatched. The CDR3 reads CASSSGLVGGMETQYF. In nucleotides, the CDR3 is TGTGCCAGCAGCTCCGGATTGGTGGGGGGGATGGAGACCCAGTACTTC.

Notes on this clone: A junction end diverges from the germline sequence, so it may reflect a read error. The chain recombines TRBV6-6 with TRBJ2-7, with 9 nucleotides matching TRBD2. In germline, CDR1 is MNHNY, CDR2 SVGAGI (reference sequence). CDR3 length: 13 amino acids. CDR3 DNA: TGTGCCAGCAGCCACCAAAAATTGGCTAGCGGGGACTTC. It encodes CASSHQKLASGDF.